This TCR beta chain was sequenced during a study of cytomegalovirus exposure and HLA in healthy donors. The CDR3 runs to 13 residues. V shed 3 bases and J shed 9 bases, with 13 bases lying between them. The germline V gene encodes CDR1 SGHRS and CDR2 YFSETQ. General study findings and limits: Reports described diagnosis of cytomegalovirus status by the classifier as highly specific and sensitive.

Concerning this clone: Its antigen is currently unknown.

Primers included in the PCR were 60 Vbeta and 13 Jbeta primers. Repertoires were generated with immunoSEQ multiplex PCR, while TCRdb's copy carries only in-frame clones and drops some. The sample carries roughly 67,000 clones, around 80% recorded once. Specimen: PBMCs. This TCR came from a man aged 40-55 years in good health and CMV-seronegative. The chain carries TRBV5-1 and TRBJ2-1, with D perhaps TRBD2 (6 bases). The CDR3 nucleotides are TGCGCCAGCAGCTGGGGGGTCGAGGGTGAGCAGTTCTTC. Translated: CASSWGVEGEQFF.